This TCR beta chain was documented in a study of cytomegalovirus exposure and HLA in healthy donors. General study points: The study labeled under 200 TCR beta chains cytomegalovirus-associated. TCR beta V- and J-gene trimming was later associated with a missense DCLRE1C variant.

Notes on this clone: As yet, its antigen is unknown.

Healthy bone marrow donors made up the cohort. With 60 Vbeta and 13 Jbeta primers, the PCR was carried out. Method: immunoSEQ multiplex PCR; TCRdb's copy keeps in-frame clones and lacks some. The table records roughly 180,000 clones, roughly 80% of them present only once. The sample taken for sequencing was PBMCs. This receptor was obtained from a man aged 25-45 years in good health and CMV-seronegative.

The CDR3 bases are TGTGCCAGCAGCCCTGCGCGACTCTCGGATACGCAGTATTTT. It specifies CASSPARLSDTQYF. This chain joins TRBV5-6 and TRBJ2-3; D gene uncertain. Looked up from germline, CDR1 is SGHDT and CDR2 is YYEEEE. V gave up 4 bases and J gave up 6 bases, with 15 bases separating them. The CDR3 runs 14 residues.